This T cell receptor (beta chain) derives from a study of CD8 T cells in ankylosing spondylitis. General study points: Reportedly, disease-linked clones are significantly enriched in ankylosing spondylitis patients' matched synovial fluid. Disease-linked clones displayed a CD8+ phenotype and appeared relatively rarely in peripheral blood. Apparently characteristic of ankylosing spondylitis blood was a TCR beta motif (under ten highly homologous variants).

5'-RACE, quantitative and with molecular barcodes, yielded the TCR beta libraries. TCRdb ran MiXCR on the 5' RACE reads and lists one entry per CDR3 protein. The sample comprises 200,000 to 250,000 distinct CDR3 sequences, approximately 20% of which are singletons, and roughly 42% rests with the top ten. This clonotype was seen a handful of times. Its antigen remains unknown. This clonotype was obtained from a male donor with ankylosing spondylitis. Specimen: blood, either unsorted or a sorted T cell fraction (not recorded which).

The CDR3 coding sequence is TGTGCCTGGAGTGTACCCGAAGCTTTCTTT. Its translation is CAWSVPEAFF. The rearrangement joins TRBV30 to TRBJ1-1; D is ambiguous. This CDR3 region has 10 residues. V lost 0 bases and J lost 8, with 4 bases in between. Looked up from germline, CDR1 is GTSNPN and CDR2 is SVGIG (reference sequence).